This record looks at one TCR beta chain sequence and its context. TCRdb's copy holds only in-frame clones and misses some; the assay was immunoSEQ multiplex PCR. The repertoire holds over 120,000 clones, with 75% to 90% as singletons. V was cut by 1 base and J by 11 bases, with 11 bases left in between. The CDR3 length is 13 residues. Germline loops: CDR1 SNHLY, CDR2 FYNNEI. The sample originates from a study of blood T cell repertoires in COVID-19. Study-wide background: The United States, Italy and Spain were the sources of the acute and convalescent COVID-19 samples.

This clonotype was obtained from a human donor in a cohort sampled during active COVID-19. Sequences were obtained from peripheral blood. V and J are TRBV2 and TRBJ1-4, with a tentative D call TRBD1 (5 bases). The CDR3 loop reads CASSEVGGEKLFF. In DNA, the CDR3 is TGTGCCAGCAGTGAAGTTGGAGGGGAGAAACTGTTTTTT.